This record covers a single TCR beta chain. Its target is not known. The data stem from a study of OX40 agonist ivuxolimab in advanced cancers. Study-level background: Patients were dosed intravenously with ivuxolimab at 0.01 to 10 mg/kg every 2 weeks.

Here immunoSEQ multiplex PCR was the method, and the copy in TCRdb shows in-frame clones only, minus some. The sample holds fewer than 90,000 clones; 75% to 90% are singletons and the top ten take under 0.25%. Study-level findings and limits: Blood T cells, both CD4+ and CD8+, expanded clonally by week 6 at 0.1 to 3.0 mg/kg.

The sequencing here drew on CD4+ or CD8+ T cells sorted from blood, taken in a trial of the OX40 agonist ivuxolimab. The TCR originated in an adult with an advanced solid tumor such as melanoma, head and neck, liver or kidney cancer.

The CDR3 DNA reads as TGTGCCAGCAGTTTAAGGGGGGAGCAGTTCTTC. Protein: CASSLRGEQFF. The chain links TRBV28 to TRBJ2-1; D may be TRBD1 (6 bases). Germline V lookup: CDR1 MDHEN, CDR2 SYDVKM. CDR3 size: 11 residues. Trimming removed 2 bases at V and 10 bases at J, with 6 bases between. The full variable domain, rest sourced from reference TRBV28 and TRBJ2-1, is DVKVTQSSRYLVKRTGEKVFLECVQDMDHENMFWYRQDPGLGLRLIYFSYDVKMKEKGDIPEGYSVSREKKERFSLILESASTNQTSMYLCASSLRGEQFFGPGTRLTVL.